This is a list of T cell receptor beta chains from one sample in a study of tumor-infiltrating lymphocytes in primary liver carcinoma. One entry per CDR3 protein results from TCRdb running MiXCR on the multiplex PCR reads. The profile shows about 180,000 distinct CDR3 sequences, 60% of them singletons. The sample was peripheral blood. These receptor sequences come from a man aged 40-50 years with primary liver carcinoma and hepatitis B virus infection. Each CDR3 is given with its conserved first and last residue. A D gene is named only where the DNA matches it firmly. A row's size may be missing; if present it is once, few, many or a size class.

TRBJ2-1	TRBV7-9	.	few	CASSRVARNNEQFF	TGTGCCAGCAGCCGCGTAGCGCGCAACAATGAGCAGTTCTTC
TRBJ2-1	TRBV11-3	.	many	CASSLGPAREQFF	TGTGCCAGCAGCTTGGGTCCAGCACGGGAGCAGTTCTTC
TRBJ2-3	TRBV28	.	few	CASSPSGAGSSTDTQYF	TGTGCCAGCAGTCCCTCGGGAGCGGGTTCTAGCACAGATACGCAGTATTTT
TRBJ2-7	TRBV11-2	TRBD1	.	CAGSSGQSTYEQHF	TGTGCCGGCAGCTCGGGACAGTCTACGTACGAGCAGCACTTC
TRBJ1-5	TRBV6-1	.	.	CASSVRMEPQHF	TGTGCCAGCAGTGTGAGAATGGAGCCCCAGCATTTT
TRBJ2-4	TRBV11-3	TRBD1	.	CAGRSGTGETKNIQYF	TGTGCCGGCAGATCCGGGACAGGGGAGACCAAAAACATTCAGTACTTC
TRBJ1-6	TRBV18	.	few	CASSPRQRDNSPLHF	TGTGCCAGCTCACCGAGACAGAGAGATAATTCACCCCTCCACTTT
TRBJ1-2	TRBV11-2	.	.	CASSLLVDYGYTF	TGTGCCAGCAGCTTATTGGTTGACTATGGCTACACCTTC
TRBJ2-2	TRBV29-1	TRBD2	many	CSVLLAANTGELFF	TGCAGCGTTCTCCTAGCGGCGAACACCGGGGAGCTGTTTTTT
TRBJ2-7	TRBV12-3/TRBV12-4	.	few	CASSEGNIYEQYF	TGTGCCAGCAGTGAGGGCAATATCTACGAGCAGTACTTC
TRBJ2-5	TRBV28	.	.	CASSKSGALGETQYF	TGTGCCAGCAGCAAGTCCGGGGCCCTTGGAGAGACCCAGTACTTC
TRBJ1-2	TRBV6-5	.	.	CAVMEGSDYGYTF	TGTGCTGTAATGGAGGGTAGCGACTATGGCTACACCTTC
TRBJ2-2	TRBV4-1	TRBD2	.	CASSRRLAGGRGELFF	TGCGCCAGCAGCCGTAGACTAGCGGGAGGACGGGGGGAGCTGTTTTTT